The 27 T cell receptor beta chains in this list originate from one sample, sequenced in a study of metastatic and nonmetastatic thyroid tumors. With MiXCR, TCRdb called clones anew from the PCR reads. The sample holds 40,000 to 55,000 clones, approximately 15% seen once. Until they underwent thyroid surgery, no patient had received any treatment. The sequenced material came from blood. All receptors come from a female donor with papillary thyroid cancer or a benign thyroid nodule (not recorded which). Some clones in this sample may be carry-over from other donors' samples.

This clone was detected a few times. A much larger clone lies a single base off, so this may be a read error. The chain uses TRBV28 and TRBJ1-2; no clear D. CDR1 is MDHEN, CDR2 SYDVKM, per germline. The CDR3 extends over 14 amino acids. V lost 1 base, J lost 4 bases, and 10 bases lay in between. The CDR3, as DNA: TGTGCCAGCAGTTTATCAACGTGGAGCTATGGCTACACCTTC. Translation: CASSLSTWSYGYTF.

This clone was recorded at least ten times. The chain employs TRBV11-2 and TRBJ1-1; D may be TRBD1 (5 bases). In germline, CDR1 is SGHAT, CDR2 FQNNGV. This CDR3 region has 15 residues. Deletions cut 3 bases from V and 4 bases from J, with 15 bases between. CDR3 in DNA: TGTGCCAGCAGCTTCACAGGTCTATCCTTCACTGAAGCTTTCTTT. Protein product: CASSFTGLSFTEAFF. Looking up the rest from reference TRBV11-2 and TRBJ1-1 gives the full variable domain: EAGVAQSPRYKIIEKRQSVAFWCNPISGHATLYWYQQILGQGPKLLIQFQNNGVVDDSQLPKDRFSAERLKGVDSTLKIQPAKLEDSAVYLCASSFTGLSFTEAFFGQGTRLTVV.

There are many counts of this clone. The J gene is TRBJ1-2, the V gene TRBV27, with 8 bases that match TRBD1. CDR3 length: 16 residues. Trimming removed 5 bases from V and 1 base from J; junction bases left unmatched: 9. The germline gives CDR1 MNHEY, CDR2 SMNVEV (reference sequence). CDR3 nucleotides: TGTGCCAGCAGTAGCGTGACAGGGGCCGGTAACTATGGCTACACCTTC. Residues: CASSSVTGAGNYGYTF.

V and J are TRBV3-1 and TRBJ2-3; TRBD2 might be the D (6 bases). CDR3 size: 11 residues. Germline V gives CDR1 LGHDT, CDR2 YNNKEL (reference sequence). V was trimmed by 6 bases and J by 6 bases, leaving 7 bases between them. The CDR3 spells CASRAGDTQYF. CDR3 DNA: TGTGCCAGCAGGGCGGGGGATACGCAGTATTTT.

This clone was counted only a few times. V is TRBV12-3 or TRBV12-4 and J is TRBJ2-1, with TRBD1 as a possible D gene (6 bases). The CDR3 is 11 amino acids. V was clipped by 7 bases and J by 12 bases, with 13 bases between them. The CDR3 is CASISRGGQFF. The DNA for the CDR3 is TGTGCCAGCATTTCCAGGGGTGGGCAGTTCTTC.

There are many counts of this clone. V and J are TRBV13 and TRBJ1-5; D gene uncertain. The CDR3 contains 12 residues. Germline V gene data show CDR1 as PRHDT and CDR2 as FYEKMQ (reference sequence). Trimming cost V 0 bases and J 7 bases, with 4 bases left between them. As DNA, the CDR3 is TGTGCCAGCAGCTTAGGTAACCAGCCCCAGCATTTT. It translates to CASSLGNQPQHF.

This clone has ten or more counts. DNA of the CDR3: TGTGCCAGCAGTTTAAGAGAGGGGCACACAGATACGCAGTATTTT. It yields the protein CASSLREGHTDTQYF. This sequence joins TRBV28 and TRBJ2-3; the D call may be TRBD1 or TRBD2 (5 bases each). The CDR3 is made up of 15 amino acids. Trimming left V 2 bases short and J 2 bases short, with 11 bases between. The germline V gene has CDR1 MDHEN and CDR2 SYDVKM.

This clone was observed at least ten times. V is TRBV2 and J is TRBJ1-1; D not certain. Trimming cost V 7 bases and J 1 base, with 10 bases left between them. Looked up from germline, CDR1 is SNHLY and CDR2 is FYNNEI. The CDR3 length is 13 residues. CDR3 loop: CASKREENTEAFF. The CDR3 bases are TGTGCCAGCAAGCGGGAGGAGAACACTGAAGCTTTCTTT.

The rearrangement joins TRBV30 to TRBJ1-1; unclear D gene. V was clipped by 6 bases and J by 0 bases, with 8 bases between them. CDR3 size: 12 residues. Germline-derived CDR1 and CDR2 are GTSNPN and SVGIG (reference sequence). The CDR3 is CACQRMNTEAFF. DNA for the CDR3: TGTGCCTGCCAACGAATGAACACTGAAGCTTTCTTT.

This chain joins TRBV2 and TRBJ2-7; D gene ambiguous. CDR1 is SNHLY, CDR2 FYNNEI, per germline. The CDR3 is made up of 11 amino acids. V was clipped by 7 bases and J by 2 bases, with 6 bases between them. The CDR3 region has the DNA TGTGCCAGCATTAGTGCCTACGAGCAGTACTTC. It is translated as CASISAYEQYF.

This clone was observed a handful of times. The junction departs from germline at one end; a sequencing error may be responsible. The same CDR3 arises from other DNA sequences in this sample as well. The rearrangement joins TRBV6-5 to TRBJ2-2, with 8 bases matching TRBD1. This CDR3 has 18 residues. Germline CDR1 reads MNHEY; CDR2 reads SVGAGI. CDR3 coding DNA: TGTGCCAGCAGTTACCCCCCCGGCGCAGGGGGCCGAACCGGTGAGCTGTTTTTT. This encodes CASSYPPGAGGRTGELFF.

This clone occurred many times. The chain combines TRBV7-9 with TRBJ2-1, with 8 bases identical to TRBD1. J lost 4 bases, V lost 3 bases, and 2 bases had no gene match. Germline loops: CDR1 SEHNR, CDR2 FQNEAQ (reference sequence). This CDR3 contains 14 residues. DNA of the CDR3: TGTGCCAGCAGCTTGGGACAGGCTTACAATGAGCAGTTCTTC. It translates to CASSLGQAYNEQFF.

Only a few counts were recorded for this clone. At one end, the junction sequence differs from germline, possibly due to a read error. V is TRBV6-1 and J is TRBJ2-7; D not certain. Germline V gene lookup returns CDR1 MNHNS and CDR2 SASEGT. This CDR3 comprises 15 residues. The CDR3 is CASRMVVRSSYEHYF. In DNA, the CDR3 is TGTGCCAGCCGCATGGTCGTCAGGAGCTCCTACGAGCATTACTTC.

In the case of this clone: At one end, the junction sequence differs from germline, possibly due to a read error. This sequence joins TRBV6-2 or TRBV6-3 and TRBJ1-5; D not certain. The CDR3 contains 14 residues. Germline-derived CDR1 and CDR2 are MNHEY and SVGEGT. The CDR3 spells CASSFSYSNQPQHF. The CDR3 bases are TGTGCCAGCAGTTTCTCGTATAGCAATCAGCCCCAACATTTT.

This clone was recorded many times. The DNA for the CDR3 is TGTGCCAGCAGCTTATCGTCTAGCGGGACCAACGAGCAGTACTTC. Encoded protein: CASSLSSSGTNEQYF. This chain joins TRBV5-4 and TRBJ2-7; 9 bases are a match to TRBD2. The junction had 8 bases not matched to a gene; V was cut back by 2 bases and J by 5 bases. Germline V gives CDR1 SGHNT, CDR2 YYREEE (reference sequence). There are 15 residues in the CDR3.

The sample holds many counts of this clone. The chain uses TRBV28 and TRBJ2-2; D might be TRBD2 (5 bases). This CDR3 has 15 residues. Germline-derived CDR1 and CDR2 are MDHEN and SYDVKM. Deletions cut 3 bases from V and 0 bases from J, with 8 bases between. The CDR3 spells CASSFGGANTGELFF. The DNA of the CDR3 is TGTGCCAGCAGTTTTGGAGGCGCGAACACCGGGGAGCTGTTTTTT. Based on the CDR3 plus reference TRBV28 and TRBJ2-2, the full variable domain is DVKVTQSSRYLVKRTGEKVFLECVQDMDHENMFWYRQDPGLGLRLIYFSYDVKMKEKGDIPEGYSVSREKKERFSLILESASTNQTSMYLCASSFGGANTGELFFGEGSRLTVL.

This clone is medium-sized in the sample. V and J are TRBV12-3 or TRBV12-4 and TRBJ2-7; D possibly matches TRBD1 or TRBD2 (5 bases each). Trimming left V 5 bases short and J 3 bases short, with 14 bases between. The CDR3 consists of 14 residues. In nucleotides, the CDR3 is TGTGCCAGCAGTAGAGGGCAGGGTGTCTACGAGCAGTACTTC. Protein sequence: CASSRGQGVYEQYF.

This clone was detected ten times or more. The CDR3 DNA reads TGCGCCAGCAGCGAAACTACTAGTTTCGATGAGCAGTTCTTC. Protein: CASSETTSFDEQFF. The chain recombines TRBV5-1 with TRBJ2-1; maybe TRBD2 (5 bases). The CDR3 is made up of 14 amino acids. The germline gives CDR1 SGHRS, CDR2 YFSETQ. The germline V and J ends were trimmed by 4 bases and 8 bases, with 16 bases remaining between them. Together with reference TRBV5-1 and TRBJ2-1, the CDR3 gives the full variable domain: KAGVTQTPRYLIKTRGQQVTLSCSPISGHRSVSWYQQTPGQGLQFLFEYFSETQRNKGNFPGRFSGRQFSNSRSEMNVSTLELGDSALYLCASSETTSFDEQFFGPGTRLTVL.

This clone was recorded a few times. The chain recombines TRBV29-1 with TRBJ2-2, with D unclear. This CDR3 has 13 amino acids. Trimming stripped 3 bases from V and 10 bases from J, with 15 bases between. CDR1 is SQVTM, CDR2 ANQGSEA, per germline. CDR3 bases: TGCAGCGTTGATTTCCCGAACGCCGTGGAGCTGTTTTTT. Encoded protein: CSVDFPNAVELFF.

This clone was observed many times. Being one base from a much bigger clone, this may be a read error. The same CDR3 also results from other DNA sequences found in this sample. The V call is TRBV6-1, the J call TRBJ2-5, with TRBD2 as a possible D gene (5 bases). CDR1 and CDR2 (germline): MNHNS, SASEGT. The CDR3 has 12 amino acids. The DNA of the CDR3 is TGCGCCAGCAGTGAACTAGGACAGACCCAGTACTTC. This encodes CASSELGQTQYF.

The rearrangement joins TRBV3-1 to TRBJ1-2; 8 nucleotides agree with TRBD1. CDR1 is LGHDT and CDR2 is YNNKEL in the germline V gene (reference sequence). This CDR3 has 16 residues. After removal of 1 base from V and 3 bases from J, the junction contained 7 bases not matched to a gene. CDR3 region: CASSQGRQGAYYGYTF. The CDR3 region has the DNA TGTGCCAGCAGCCAAGGGCGGCAGGGGGCTTACTATGGCTACACCTTC.

This clone has at least ten counts. The chain carries TRBV7-3 and TRBJ1-2; D may be TRBD1 (6 bases). There are 16 residues in the CDR3. V gave up 8 bases and J gave up 1 base, with 20 bases separating them. CDR1 and CDR2 (germline): SGHTA, FQGTGA. Here the CDR3 reads CASYRRDTAFNYGYTF. The CDR3 nucleotides are TGTGCCAGCTACAGACGGGACACCGCCTTTAACTATGGCTACACCTTC.

V and J are TRBV5-4 and TRBJ2-3; TRBD2 matches 9 bases. The germline gives CDR1 SGHNT, CDR2 YYREEE (reference sequence). The CDR3 is made up of 16 amino acids. Trimming at V came to 4 bases and at J to 4 bases, leaving 10 bases not matched to a gene. CDR3 protein: CASSPRVAGAADTQYF. CDR3 sequence (DNA): TGTGCCAGCAGCCCTCGGGTAGCGGGAGCCGCAGATACGCAGTATTTT.

This clone occurred many times. The chain carries TRBV2 and TRBJ2-7; weak D call: TRBD1 (6 bases). This CDR3 is 14 amino acids long. The germline gives CDR1 SNHLY, CDR2 FYNNEI. V dropped 4 bases and J dropped 7 bases, with 17 bases sitting between them. The CDR3 loop reads CASSVRVGGREQYF. As DNA, the CDR3 is TGTGCCAGCAGTGTAAGGGTAGGGGGACGTGAGCAGTACTTC.

This clone was detected a few times. A much bigger clone sits one base away, suggesting this may be a read error. This CDR3 is also generated by other DNA sequences in the sample. V and J are TRBV20-1 and TRBJ2-1; perhaps TRBD1 as D (6 bases). The CDR3 consists of 15 residues. V lost 6 bases and J lost 4, with 19 bases in between. The germline V gene encodes CDR1 DFQATT and CDR2 SNEGSKA (reference sequence). CDR3 loop: CSAQDRMLSYNEQFF. CDR3 coding DNA: TGCAGTGCACAAGACAGGATGTTGTCTTACAATGAGCAGTTCTTC.

The chain recombines TRBV20-1 with TRBJ2-1; tentative D call: TRBD1 (6 bases). This CDR3 is 15 amino acids long. Germline V gives CDR1 DFQATT, CDR2 SNEGSKA (reference sequence). V gave up 5 bases and J gave up 3 bases, with 17 bases separating them. The CDR3 nucleotides are TGCAGTGCTGGGAGACCGGGACAACACTACAATGAGCAGTTCTTC. As protein: CSAGRPGQHYNEQFF.

V and J are TRBV19 and TRBJ1-5; no reliable D call. The ends were cut back, 4 bases at V and 4 bases at J, with 8 bases in the middle. CDR1 is LNHDA, CDR2 SQIVND, per germline (reference sequence). The CDR3 is 13 residues long. CDR3 DNA: TGTGCCAGTAGTACTACCAAGAATCAGCCCCAGCATTTT. Protein sequence: CASSTTKNQPQHF.